Listed below are T cell receptor beta chains from one sample, sequenced in a study of CD8 T cells in ankylosing spondylitis. TCRdb called the 5' RACE reads again in MiXCR, with one record for every CDR3 protein. This repertoire shows a few hundred thousand distinct CDR3 sequences, approximately 7.4% found once; its top ten account for approximately 15%. Sequenced: blood, either unsorted or a sorted T cell fraction (not recorded which). The receptors shown here come from a male donor with ankylosing spondylitis. Each CDR3 is given with its conserved first and last residue. A D gene is named only where the DNA matches it firmly. Clone size appears in some rows only: once, few, many, or a class for an expanded clone.

>TRBJ1-1|TRBV7-3|many|TRBD1
TGTGCCAGCAGCCCCACAGGGGGAACTGAAGCTTTCTTT
CASSPTGGTEAFF
>TRBJ2-1|TRBV27|many|-
TGTGCCAGCAGTGAGGAAGCATCTTGGTCCTACAATGAGCAGTTCTTC
CASSEEASWSYNEQFF
>TRBJ2-1|TRBV29-1|few|-
TGCAGCGTTGAGGACGGAGAGTCCTACAATGAGCAGTTCTTC
CSVEDGESYNEQFF
>TRBJ2-7|TRBV18|few|-
TGTGCCAGCTCACCAGCAGCCCGTAATTTCTACGAGCAGTACTTC
CASSPAARNFYEQYF
>TRBJ2-7|TRBV5-1|many|TRBD2
TGCGCCAGCAGCACCGGACTAGCGGCCCTCTACGAGCAGTACTTC
CASSTGLAALYEQYF
>TRBJ2-7|TRBV29-1|many|TRBD2
TGCAGCGTTCTAGGGCGGGAGAAGAACGAGCAGTACTTC
CSVLGREKNEQYF
>TRBJ2-5|TRBV7-8|many|-
TGTGCCAGCAGCTTATTATCGGGTCGGACCCAGTACTTC
CASSLLSGRTQYF
>TRBJ1-1|TRBV5-6|few|-
TGTGCCAGCAGCTTCTCTTACAGGGCGGGGGCATACACTGAAGCTTTCTTT
CASSFSYRAGAYTEAFF
>TRBJ1-2|TRBV27|-|-
TGTGCCAGCAGTTTATCGCCCAGGTTCTACTATGGCTACACCTTC
CASSLSPRFYYGYTF
>TRBJ1-1|TRBV7-9|few|-
TGTGCCAGCAGCCCGAAGGACGGCCCTATGAACACTGAAGCTTTCTTT
CASSPKDGPMNTEAFF
>TRBJ2-1|TRBV5-1|many|-
TGCGCCAGCAGCGGCGACAGAAGCATCTACAATGAGCAGTTCTTC
CASSGDRSIYNEQFF
>TRBJ2-2|TRBV7-9|-|-
TGTGCCAGCAGCCCACATCCCGCAGGGATCGGGGAGCTGTTTTTT
CASSPHPAGIGELFF
>TRBJ2-7|TRBV20-1|many|-
TGCAGTGCTGTGCGGAGACTCTTCTACGAGCAGTACTTC
CSAVRRLFYEQYF
>TRBJ1-5|TRBV28|many|-
TGTGCCAGCAGTTCCCCGGACAGCCACCAGCCCCAGCATTTT
CASSSPDSHQPQHF
>TRBJ2-3|TRBV7-8|many|TRBD2
TGTGCCAGCAGCTTATTTGTTTCGGGACTAGCGGAAAACACAGATACGCAGTATTTT
CASSLFVSGLAENTDTQYF
>TRBJ2-5|TRBV20-1|few|-
TGCAGTGCTAGAGGTTGGCAGGGCCGCCAAGAGACCCAGTACTTC
CSARGWQGRQETQYF
>TRBJ1-1|TRBV29-1|many|-
TGCAGCGTTGAAGATCCTGACTCTCCACAAGGTACTGAAGCTTTCTTT
CSVEDPDSPQGTEAFF
>TRBJ2-1|TRBV10-2|-|-
TGCGCCAGCAGTCAGTCAGGGGGGATCGGCTTCAATGAGCAGTTCTTC
CASSQSGGIGFNEQFF
>TRBJ2-1|TRBV4-3|many|-
TGCGCCAGCAGCCCCCTAGGGGGTTACAATGAGCAGTTCTTC
CASSPLGGYNEQFF
>TRBJ1-2|TRBV12-3/TRBV12-4|many|-
TGTGCCACCGATACTCGAGACACCTATGGCTACACCTTC
CATDTRDTYGYTF
>TRBJ2-7|TRBV6-1|many|TRBD2
TGTGCCAGCACCCTTTTCAATATCGGCGGGAGCTGGGAGCAGTACTTC
CASTLFNIGGSWEQYF
>TRBJ1-5|TRBV6-1|many|-
TGTGCCAGCAGTGAAAGCCAGGGAGGGAGTCAGCCCCAGCATTTT
CASSESQGGSQPQHF
>TRBJ2-3|TRBV7-2|many|-
TGTGCCAGCAGCTGGAGCGGTAGCACAGATACGCAGTATTTT
CASSWSGSTDTQYF
>TRBJ2-1|TRBV27|many|-
TGTGCCAGCAGTTTCGGTAGCGGCATCTACAATGAGCAGTTCTTC
CASSFGSGIYNEQFF
>TRBJ1-2|TRBV4-3|-|-
TGCGCCAGCAGCCAAAGGGTAGGAAACTATGGCTACACCTTC
CASSQRVGNYGYTF